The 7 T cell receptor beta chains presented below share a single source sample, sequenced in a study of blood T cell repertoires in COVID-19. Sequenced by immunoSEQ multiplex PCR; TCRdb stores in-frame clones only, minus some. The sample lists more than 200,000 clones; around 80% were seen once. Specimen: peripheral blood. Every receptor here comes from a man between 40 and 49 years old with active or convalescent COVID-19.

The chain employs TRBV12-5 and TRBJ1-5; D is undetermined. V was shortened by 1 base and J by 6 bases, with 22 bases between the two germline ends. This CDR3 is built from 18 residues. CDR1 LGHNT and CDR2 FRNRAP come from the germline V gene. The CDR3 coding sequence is TGTGCTAGTGGTTTGGACACTAGCGGTCCGGTGGGCGGTCAGCCCCAGCATTTT. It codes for CASGLDTSGPVGGQPQHF.

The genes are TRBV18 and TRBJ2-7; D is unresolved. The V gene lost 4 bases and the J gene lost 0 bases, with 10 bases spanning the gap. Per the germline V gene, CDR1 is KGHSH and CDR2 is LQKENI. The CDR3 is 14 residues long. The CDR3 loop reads CASSQSGSSYEQYF. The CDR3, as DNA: TGTGCCAGCTCACAATCCGGGTCCTCCTACGAGCAGTACTTC.

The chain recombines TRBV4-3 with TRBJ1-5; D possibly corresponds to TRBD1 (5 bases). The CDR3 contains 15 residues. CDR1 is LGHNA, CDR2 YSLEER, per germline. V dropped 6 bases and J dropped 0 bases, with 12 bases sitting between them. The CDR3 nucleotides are TGCGCCAGCAGTCCCGACAGATATAGCAATCAGCCCCAGCATTTT. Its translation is CASSPDRYSNQPQHF.

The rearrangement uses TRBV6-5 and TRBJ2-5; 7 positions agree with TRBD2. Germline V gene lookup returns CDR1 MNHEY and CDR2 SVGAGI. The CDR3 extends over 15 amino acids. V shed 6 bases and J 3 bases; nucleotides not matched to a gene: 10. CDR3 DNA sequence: TGTGCCAGCAGCTACCGCCCGGGGAGGGAAGAGACCCAGTACTTC. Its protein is CASSYRPGREETQYF.

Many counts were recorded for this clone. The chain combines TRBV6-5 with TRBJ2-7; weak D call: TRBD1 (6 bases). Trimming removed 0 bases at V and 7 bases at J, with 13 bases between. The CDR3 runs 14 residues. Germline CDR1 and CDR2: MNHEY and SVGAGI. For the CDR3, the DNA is TGTGCCAGCAGTTACTCGGGGGACCAGGGGGAGCAGTACTTC. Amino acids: CASSYSGDQGEQYF.

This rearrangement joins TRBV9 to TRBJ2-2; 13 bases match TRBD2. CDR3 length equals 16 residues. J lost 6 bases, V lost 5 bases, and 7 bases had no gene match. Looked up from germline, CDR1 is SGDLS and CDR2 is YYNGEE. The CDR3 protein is CASSLLAGGPAGELFF. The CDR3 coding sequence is TGTGCCAGCAGTTTACTAGCGGGGGGGCCCGCCGGGGAGCTGTTTTTT.

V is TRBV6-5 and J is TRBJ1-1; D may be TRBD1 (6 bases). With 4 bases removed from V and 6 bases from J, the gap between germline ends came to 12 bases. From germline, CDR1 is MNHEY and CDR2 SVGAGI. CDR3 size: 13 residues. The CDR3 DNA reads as TGTGCCAGCAGTTCAACAGGGACGTCTGAAGCTTTCTTT. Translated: CASSSTGTSEAFF.